This T cell receptor beta chain was obtained from a study of metastatic and nonmetastatic thyroid tumors. In the study overall: Thyroid patients, malignant and benign, had repertoires compared across blood and tumor or nodule tissue.

The CDR3 is 13 residues long. From germline, CDR1 is MGHRA and CDR2 YSYEKL. V dropped 0 bases and J dropped 4 bases, with 5 bases sitting between them. No patient had received any treatment before thyroid surgery. Using MiXCR, TCRdb re-called clones from the PCR reads. The sample lists 43,000 or so clones; 4% were seen once. Findings of the study overall: Benign nodules were reported to have significantly lower TCR beta diversity than malignant thyroid tumors, in blood and tumor.

This clone has at least ten counts. As yet, its antigen is unknown. The genes are TRBV4-1 and TRBJ2-3; D is perhaps TRBD1 or TRBD2 (5 bases each). The sequenced material came from blood. This TCR came from a female donor with papillary thyroid cancer or a benign thyroid nodule (not recorded which). Some clones in this sample may be carry-over from other donors' samples. CDR3 DNA: TGCGCCAGCAGCCAAGAGGGGGCAGATACGCAGTATTTT. Amino acids: CASSQEGADTQYF.